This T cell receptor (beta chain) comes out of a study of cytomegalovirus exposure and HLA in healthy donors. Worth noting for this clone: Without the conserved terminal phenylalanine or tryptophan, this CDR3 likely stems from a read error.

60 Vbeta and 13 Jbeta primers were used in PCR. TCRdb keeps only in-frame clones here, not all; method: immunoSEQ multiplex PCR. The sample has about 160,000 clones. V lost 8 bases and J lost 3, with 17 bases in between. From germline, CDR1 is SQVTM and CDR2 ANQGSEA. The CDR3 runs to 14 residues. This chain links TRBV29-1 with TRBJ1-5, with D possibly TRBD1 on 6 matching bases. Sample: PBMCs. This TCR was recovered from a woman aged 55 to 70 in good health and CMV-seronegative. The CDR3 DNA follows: TGCAGCACGTGGGGGCAGCGACACAATCAGCCCCAGCATCTT. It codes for CSTWGQRHNQPQHL.